The sequence of this T cell receptor beta chain was determined in a study of blood T cell repertoires in COVID-19. Study-level information: Acute and convalescent COVID-19 samples came from the United States, Italy and Spain. T cells, B-cell-depleted T cells, or PBMCs supplied cDNA or gDNA.

There are 16 residues in the CDR3. Patients at the Seattle site were enrolled during active infection and followed longitudinally. Sequenced by immunoSEQ multiplex PCR; TCRdb stores in-frame clones only, minus some. The sample records more than 150,000 clones, roughly four fifths being singletons. The chain couples TRBV21-1 to TRBJ1-4. TRBV21-1 represents a pseudogene. Sequenced input: peripheral blood. The source is an elderly woman with COVID-19, enrolled during active disease. The CDR3 reads CASSKVRLDVVKKLFF. In DNA, the CDR3 is TGTGCCAGCAGCAAAGTCCGACTCGATGTTGTGAAAAAACTGTTTTTT.